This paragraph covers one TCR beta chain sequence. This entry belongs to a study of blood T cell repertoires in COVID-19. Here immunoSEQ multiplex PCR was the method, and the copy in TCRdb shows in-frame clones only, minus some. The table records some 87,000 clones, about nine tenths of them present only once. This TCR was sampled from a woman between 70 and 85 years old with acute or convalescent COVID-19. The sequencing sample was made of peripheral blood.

The DNA for the CDR3 is TGCGCCAGCAGCTTGGAGCTCGGTGTTCGGGACACATCCCTTCGCGGAAACACCATATATTTT. The encoded protein is CASSLELGVRDTSLRGNTIYF. This sequence joins TRBV5-1 and TRBJ1-3; possibly TRBD1 for D (6 bases). The CDR3 sequence is 21 residues long. The germline V gene has CDR1 SGHRS and CDR2 YFSETQ. With 0 bases removed from V and 4 bases from J, the gap between germline ends came to 29 bases.